The 16 T cell receptor beta chains listed next were all sequenced from one sample in a study of blood T cell repertoires in COVID-19. Assay used: immunoSEQ multiplex PCR; TCRdb lists only in-frame clones, some missing. The data contain 90,000 to 120,000 clones, over 80% of them singletons. Sequenced: peripheral blood. The receptor source for this set is a man aged 50 to 59 with acute or convalescent COVID-19.

The chain has TRBV14 and TRBJ2-2, with no clear D. CDR1 SGHDN and CDR2 FVKESK come from the germline V gene. This CDR3 has 14 residues. V was cut by 2 bases and J by 3 bases, with 7 bases left in between. CDR3 loop: CASSQRRHTGELFF. The CDR3 nucleotides are TGTGCCAGCAGCCAAAGGAGACACACCGGGGAGCTGTTTTTT.

This chain uses TRBV10-1 with TRBJ2-2; D perhaps matches TRBD1 (6 bases). This CDR3 is 14 amino acids long. The germline V gene encodes CDR1 WNHNN and CDR2 SYGVQD (reference sequence). Trimming removed 5 bases from V and 4 bases from J, with 11 bases in between. The CDR3 DNA is TGCGCCAGCAGTCTCGGACAGTCCACCGGGGAGCTGTTTTTT. This codes for CASSLGQSTGELFF.

This CDR3 reads CASSSPRSTDTQYF. The CDR3 DNA is TGCGCCAGCAGCTCCCCACGGAGCACAGATACGCAGTATTTT. The chain recombines TRBV5-1 with TRBJ2-3; D unclear. Germline V CDR1 and CDR2: SGHRS, YFSETQ. The CDR3 length is 14 residues. The V and J ends lost 3 bases and 0 bases respectively, with 8 bases between them. The entire variable domain, with the rest obtained from reference TRBV5-1 and TRBJ2-3, is as follows: KAGVTQTPRYLIKTRGQQVTLSCSPISGHRSVSWYQQTPGQGLQFLFEYFSETQRNKGNFPGRFSGRQFSNSRSEMNVSTLELGDSALYLCASSSPRSTDTQYFGPGTRLTVL.

The chain carries TRBV7-6 and TRBJ2-2, with 7 bases aligning to TRBD2. With V trimmed by 5 bases and J by 1 base, 10 bases remained unmatched. Germline loops: CDR1 SGHVS, CDR2 FNYEAQ. The CDR3 extends over 17 amino acids. The CDR3 is CASSLRASGLNTGELFF. In nucleotides, the CDR3 is TGTGCCAGCAGCCTACGGGCTAGCGGACTGAACACCGGGGAGCTGTTTTTT. Full variable domain (outside the CDR3, taken from reference TRBV7-6 and TRBJ2-2): GAGVSQSPRYKVTKRGQDVALRCDPISGHVSLYWYRQALGQGPEFLTYFNYEAQQDKSGLPNDRFSAERPEGSISTLTIQRTEQRDSAMYRCASSLRASGLNTGELFFGEGSRLTVL.

This chain joins TRBV5-5 and TRBJ1-1, with a tentative D call TRBD1 (5 bases). Trimming left V 2 bases short and J 1 base short, with 9 bases between. Germline CDR1 is SGHKS and CDR2 is YYEKEE (reference sequence). This CDR3 spans 14 amino acids. The CDR3 DNA follows: TGTGCCAGCAGCTTCCCGGGGGGGAACACTGAAGCTTTCTTT. Protein sequence: CASSFPGGNTEAFF.

The V call is TRBV9, the J call TRBJ2-2; D is unclear. This CDR3 is built from 12 residues. Germline values: CDR1 SGDLS, CDR2 YYNGEE. Trimming removed 6 bases from V and 4 bases from J, with 7 bases in between. The CDR3 sequence: CASMRATGELFF. Written as DNA, the CDR3 is TGTGCCAGCATGCGAGCCACCGGGGAGCTGTTTTTT. The complete variable domain, with remaining parts taken from reference TRBV9 and TRBJ2-2, reads DSGVTQTPKHLITATGQRVTLRCSPRSGDLSVYWYQQSLDQGLQFLIQYYNGEERAKGNILERFSAQQFPDLHSELNLSSLELGDSALYFCASMRATGELFFGEGSRLTVL.

The rearrangement uses TRBV5-4 and TRBJ1-3, with 10 bases identical to TRBD1. This CDR3 is built from 16 residues. Looked up from germline, CDR1 is SGHNT and CDR2 is YYREEE (reference sequence). After removal of 3 bases from V and 3 bases from J, the junction contained 6 bases not matched to a gene. This chain's CDR3 is CASSSSRDRGGNTIYF. Here the CDR3 DNA reads TGTGCCAGCAGCTCCTCCCGGGACAGGGGTGGAAACACCATATATTTT.

CDR3 sequence: CASSLEGGRNPLTGELFF. Written as DNA, the CDR3 is TGCGCCAGCAGCTTGGAAGGCGGGAGGAACCCCCTAACCGGGGAGCTGTTTTTT. This chain links TRBV5-1 with TRBJ2-2; 8 bases agree with TRBD2. CDR3 size: 18 residues. CDR1 is SGHRS, CDR2 YFSETQ, per germline. V was clipped by 0 bases and J by 5 bases; unmatched bases: 12.

J is TRBJ2-2 and V is TRBV6-6; 7 bases are a match to TRBD2. Trimming removed 5 bases from V and 6 bases from J; junction bases left unmatched: 9. The CDR3 has 15 residues. Germline V gives CDR1 MNHNY, CDR2 SVGAGI (reference sequence). The CDR3 is CASSGGRALAGELFF. DNA for the CDR3: TGTGCCAGCAGTGGGGGGAGGGCCCTCGCCGGGGAGCTGTTTTTT.

This rearrangement joins TRBV5-6 to TRBJ2-7, with TRBD1 matching over 9 bases. The CDR3 sequence is 16 residues long. Per germline, CDR1 SGHDT and CDR2 YYEEEE. V trimming: 2 bases; J trimming: 4 bases; junction bases outside the gene matches: 10. CDR3: CASSFPRTGVFYEQYF. Here the CDR3 DNA reads TGTGCCAGCAGCTTTCCCCGGACAGGGGTCTTTTACGAGCAGTACTTC.

V usage is TRBV2 and J usage is TRBJ2-2; 7 nucleotides match TRBD1. The CDR3 has 17 amino acids. The germline CDR1 and CDR2 sequences are SNHLY and FYNNEI. The V segment lost 6 bases and the J segment 0 bases; nucleotides outside the gene matches: 10. As DNA, the CDR3 is TGTGCCAGCAGCCCCCGGGCGCAGGGGGCGAACACCGGGGAGCTGTTTTTT. Encoded protein: CASSPRAQGANTGELFF.

The table lists this clone with a few counts. The gene calls are TRBV7-9 and TRBJ2-5; D is possibly TRBD2 (5 bases). The CDR3 loop spans 12 amino acids. CDR1 SEHNR and CDR2 FQNEAQ come from the germline V gene (reference sequence). Trimming took off 4 bases at V and 5 bases at J, with 8 bases between the two ends. This chain's CDR3 is CASSSGVETQYF. As DNA, the CDR3 is TGTGCCAGCAGCTCCGGGGTGGAGACCCAGTACTTC. Drawing the rest from reference TRBV7-9 and TRBJ2-5, the complete variable domain is DTGVSQNPRHKITKRGQNVTFRCDPISEHNRLYWYRQTLGQGPEFLTYFQNEAQLEKSRLLSDRFSAERPKGSFSTLEIQRTEQGDSAMYLCASSSGVETQYFGPGTRLLVL.

The chain couples TRBV4-1 to TRBJ1-5, with 8 positions matching TRBD1. Trimming took 3 bases from V and 2 from J; bases not matched to a gene: 6. The CDR3 consists of 16 residues. Germline loops: CDR1 MGHRA, CDR2 YSYEKL. CDR3 in amino acids: CASSQFPGQGNQPQHF. The CDR3 coding sequence is TGCGCCAGCAGCCAGTTCCCGGGACAGGGCAATCAGCCCCAGCATTTT.

CDR3 loop: CASSETGLGNSPLHF. The DNA for the CDR3 is TGTGCCAGCAGTGAAACAGGGTTGGGTAATTCACCCCTCCACTTT. The V call is TRBV2, the J call TRBJ1-6; a weak D match, TRBD1 (6 bases). Germline loops: CDR1 SNHLY, CDR2 FYNNEI. V dropped 2 bases and J dropped 6 bases, with 11 bases sitting between them. The length of the CDR3 is 15 residues.

V gene TRBV5-6 combines with J gene TRBJ2-7; the D gene is possibly TRBD1 (6 bases). Germline CDR1 reads SGHDT; CDR2 reads YYEEEE. The ends were cut back, 1 base at V and 4 bases at J, with 12 bases in the middle. The CDR3 covers 14 residues. In DNA, the CDR3 is TGTGCCAGCAGCTTGTGGACAGACAAATACGAGCAGTACTTC. It translates to CASSLWTDKYEQYF.

The gene calls are TRBV5-1 and TRBJ1-4; weak D call: TRBD1 (6 bases). Trimming removed 3 bases at V and 8 bases at J, with 20 bases between. The CDR3 consists of 16 residues. Germline V gives CDR1 SGHRS, CDR2 YFSETQ. The CDR3 DNA follows: TGCGCCAGCAGCTCCGGACCACAGGGCCAAGGGGAAAAACTGTTTTTT. Translating gives CASSSGPQGQGEKLFF. The full variable domain, in which reference TRBV5-1 and TRBJ1-4 provide the parts outside the CDR3, is KAGVTQTPRYLIKTRGQQVTLSCSPISGHRSVSWYQQTPGQGLQFLFEYFSETQRNKGNFPGRFSGRQFSNSRSEMNVSTLELGDSALYLCASSSGPQGQGEKLFFGSGTQLSVL.